This T cell receptor (beta chain) appears in the sequencing data of a study of T-cell reconstitution after alpha-beta-depleted transplantation in children. V was clipped by 3 bases and J by 3 bases; unmatched bases: 11. The CDR3 is 18 residues long. Germline V CDR1 and CDR2: SGHAT, FQNNGV. General study findings and limits: Several hundred expanded graft clones reportedly supplied alpha-beta T cells about two months after transplant. For some patients, TCRbeta diversity was high at day 60 because of recipient T cells and thymic progenitors that survived. Once a year had passed after transplant, T-cell counts and diversity came mostly from newly produced T cells.

Unique molecular identifiers tagged the TCRbeta library. TCRdb re-analysed the PCR reads in MiXCR, keeping a single row per CDR3 protein. The sample carries 250,000 to 300,000 distinct CDR3 sequences, around 10% recorded once. As to this clonotype: No antigen is known for it.

This sample comprised PBMCs, obtained before TCRalphabeta/CD19-depleted stem cell transplant. This receptor was obtained from a boy younger than two with acute myeloid leukemia, due to receive a stem cell transplant. The chain is built from TRBV11-2 and TRBJ2-6, with TRBD2 matching 7 bases. CDR3 coding DNA: TGTGCCAGCAGCTTCGGCGGGAGTCCCCTCTTTGGGGCCAACGTCCTGACTTTC. Translated, it gives CASSFGGSPLFGANVLTF.